This T cell receptor beta chain is from a study of blood T cell repertoires in COVID-19. Study-level background: Sources were T cells, B-cell-depleted T cells, or PBMCs; the material itself was cDNA or gDNA.

This CDR3 is built from 13 residues. Germline CDR1 and CDR2: MNHEY and SVGEGT. V shed 4 bases and J shed 12 bases, with 18 bases lying between them. In the study's own analysis: Estimates of nucleated cell counts were drawn from the amplification of reference gene primers. Profiled with immunoSEQ multiplex PCR; TCRdb holds only in-frame clones, not every one. V and J calls and clone size come straight from that table; D and trimming were deduced from the DNA. The repertoire consists of some 200,000 clones, with about 88% occurring once and the leading ten covering about 5%. This TCR came from a woman between 35 and 50 years old with acute or convalescent COVID-19. The chain combines TRBV6-2 or TRBV6-3 with TRBJ1-1, with D maybe TRBD1 (6 bases). Sequencing used peripheral blood. DNA of the CDR3: TGTGCCAGCAGTTGGGGGGGCGCGCCCGAGCCTTTCTTT. Protein product: CASSWGGAPEPFF.